The clone carrying this T cell receptor (beta chain) was counted many times. These data are taken from a study of Graves' ophthalmopathy and Graves' hyperthyroidism. On the study more broadly: Peripheral blood samples were taken at initial diagnosis, before any treatment.

The evidence that diagnosis relied on was clinical symptoms, serum thyroxine, TRAb, thyroid ultrasound and orbital computed tomography. RNA transcripts provided the template for amplifying TCR beta CDR3 regions. First-round RT-PCR used HTBI primers; second-round multiplex PCR followed. One entry per CDR3 protein, called by TCRdb with MiXCR from the multiplex PCR reads. The table shows some 370,000 distinct CDR3 sequences, with roughly 17% occurring only once. The germline V gene has CDR1 SGHRS and CDR2 YFSETQ. The CDR3 consists of 16 residues. J lost 4 bases, V lost 1 base, and 7 bases had no gene match.

The V and J genes are TRBV5-1 and TRBJ1-1; 10 nucleotides agree with TRBD1. The sequence came from an adult woman with stable Graves' hyperthyroidism. The sequencing sample was made of peripheral blood. This CDR3 reads CASSLYPGQGGTEAFF. CDR3 coding DNA: TGCGCCAGCAGCTTGTACCCTGGACAGGGGGGCACTGAAGCTTTCTTT.